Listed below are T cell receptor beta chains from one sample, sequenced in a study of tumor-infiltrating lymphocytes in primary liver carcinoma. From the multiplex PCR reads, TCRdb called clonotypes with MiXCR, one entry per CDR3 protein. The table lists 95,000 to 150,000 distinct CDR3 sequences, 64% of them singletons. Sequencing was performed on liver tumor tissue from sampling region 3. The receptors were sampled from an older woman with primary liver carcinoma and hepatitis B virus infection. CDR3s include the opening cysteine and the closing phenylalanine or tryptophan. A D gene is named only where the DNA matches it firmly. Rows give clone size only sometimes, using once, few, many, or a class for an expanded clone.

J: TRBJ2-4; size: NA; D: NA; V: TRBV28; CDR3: CASSSRQWVAKNIQYF; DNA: TGTGCCAGCAGTTCCCGACAGTGGGTAGCCAAAAACATTCAGTACTTC
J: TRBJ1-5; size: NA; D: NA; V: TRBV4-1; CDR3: CTSSQRFSDPNQPQHF; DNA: TGCACCAGTAGCCAACGATTTTCGGACCCCAATCAGCCCCAGCATTTT
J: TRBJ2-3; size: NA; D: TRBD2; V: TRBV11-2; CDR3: CACGSAGVTDTQYF; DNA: TGTGCCTGCGGCTCGGCGGGAGTCACAGATACGCAGTACTTT
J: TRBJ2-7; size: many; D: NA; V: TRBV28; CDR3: CASSTSGTGGTSGYEQYF; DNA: TGTGCCAGCAGTACCTCCGGGACAGGGGGGACTAGCGGTTACGAGCAGTACTTC
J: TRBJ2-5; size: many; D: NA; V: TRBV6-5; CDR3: CASSYRGKETQYF; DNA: TGTGCCAGCAGTTATCGGGGAAAAGAGACCCAGTACTTC
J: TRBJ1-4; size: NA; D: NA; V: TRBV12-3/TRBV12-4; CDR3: CVSSLVSLRATEKLFF; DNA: TGTGTCAGCAGTTTGGTATCACTACGGGCTACTGAAAAACTGTTTTTT
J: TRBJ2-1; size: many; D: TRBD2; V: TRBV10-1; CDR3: CASSDPGTSGFNEQFF; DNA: TGCGCCAGCAGTGACCCCGGGACTAGCGGCTTTAATGAGCAGTTCTTC
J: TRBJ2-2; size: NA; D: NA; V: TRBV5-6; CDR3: CASSWGIKSSTGELFF; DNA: TGTGCCAGCAGCTGGGGGATCAAGAGTTCCACCGGGGAGCTGTTTTTT
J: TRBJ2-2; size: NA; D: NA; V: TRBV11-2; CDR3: CGISLDRTGGLFF; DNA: TGTGGCATCAGCTTAGATAGGACTGGGGGGCTGTTTTTT
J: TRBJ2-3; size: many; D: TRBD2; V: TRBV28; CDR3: CASLGGSIGTDTQYF; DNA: TGTGCCAGCTTGGGCGGGAGTATAGGCACAGATACGCAGTATTTT
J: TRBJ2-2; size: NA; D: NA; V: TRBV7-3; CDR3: CASSPTKGGELFF; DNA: TGTGCTAGCAGCCCTACCAAGGGTGGGGAGCTGTTTTTT
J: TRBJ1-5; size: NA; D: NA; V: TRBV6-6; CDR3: CASSTPGGGWNQPQHF; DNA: TGTGCCAGCAGTACTCCTGGGGGAGGGTGGAATCAGCCCCAGCATTTT
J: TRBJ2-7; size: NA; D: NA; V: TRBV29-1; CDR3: CSVDSVNPPYEQYF; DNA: TGCAGTGTTGATTCCGTTAATCCTCCCTACGAGCAGTACTTC
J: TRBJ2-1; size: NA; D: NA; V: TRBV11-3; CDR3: CASSSRGAWTMSSEQFF; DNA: TGTGCCAGCAGCTCCCGGGGGGCGTGGACCATGAGCAGTGAGCAGTTCTTC
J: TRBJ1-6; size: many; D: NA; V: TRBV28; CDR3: CASSLWQGHNSPLHF; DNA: TGTGCCAGCAGTTTATGGCAGGGGCATAATTCACCCCTCCACTTT
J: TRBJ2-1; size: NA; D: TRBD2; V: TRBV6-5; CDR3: CANSPPVLAGHNEQFF; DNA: TGTGCCAACAGTCCGCCGGTACTAGCGGGCCACAATGAGCAGTTCTTC
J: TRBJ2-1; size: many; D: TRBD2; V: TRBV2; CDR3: CASSSGRGSYNEQFF; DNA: TGTGCCAGCTCTAGCGGGAGGGGGTCCTACAATGAGCAGTTCTTC
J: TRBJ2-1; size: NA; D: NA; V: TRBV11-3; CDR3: CASSLDFFFRGSSCNGQFF; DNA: TGTGCCAGCAGCTTAGATTTTTTTTTTAGGGGAAGCTCCTGCAATGGGCAGTTCTTC
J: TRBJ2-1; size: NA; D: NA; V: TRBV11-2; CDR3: CTSSFRPAESGEQFF; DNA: TGTACCAGCAGCTTTAGGCCAGCGGAATCGGGTGAGCAGTTCTTC
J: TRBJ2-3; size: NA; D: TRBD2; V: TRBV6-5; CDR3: CASSYSYSGTTTTDTQYF; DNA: TGTGCCAGCAGTTACTCCTATTCCGGGACTACTACCACAGATACGCAGTATTTC
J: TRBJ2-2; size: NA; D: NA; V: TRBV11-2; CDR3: CASSHRQAENTGELSF; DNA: TGTGCCAGCAGTCATCGACAAGCGGAAAACACCGGGGAGCTGTCTTTT
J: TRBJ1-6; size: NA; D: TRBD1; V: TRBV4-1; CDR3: CASSQVLGQGAYSLLHF; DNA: TGCGCCAGTAGCCAAGTATTGGGACAGGGGGCATATTCACTCCTCCACTTT
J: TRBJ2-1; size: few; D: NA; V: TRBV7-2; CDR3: CASSLTTIEQFF; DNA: TGTGCCAGCAGCTTAACGACCATTGAGCAGTTCTTC
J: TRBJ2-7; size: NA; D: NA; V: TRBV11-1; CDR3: CASSEKRATHEQYF; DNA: TGCGCCAGCAGCGAGAAGAGGGCCACCCACGAGCAGTACTTC
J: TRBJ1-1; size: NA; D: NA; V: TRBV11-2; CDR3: CASRFRVTHTEASF; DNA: TGTGCCAGCAGGTTCAGGGTTACACACACTGAAGCTTCCTTT
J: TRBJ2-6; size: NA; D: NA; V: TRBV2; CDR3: CASSRDGGGANVLTF; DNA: TGTGCCAGCTCCCGGGATGGAGGGGGGGCCAACGTCCTGACTTTC
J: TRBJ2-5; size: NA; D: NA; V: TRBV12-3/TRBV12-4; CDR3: CASNLRSERGETQYF; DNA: TGTGCCAGCAATTTACGTAGCGAGAGAGGAGAGACCCAGTACTTC
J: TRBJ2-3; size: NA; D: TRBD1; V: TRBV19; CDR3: CASSVTRQGYGPDTQYF; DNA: TGTGCCAGTAGTGTCACCCGACAGGGATACGGACCAGATACGCAGTATTTT
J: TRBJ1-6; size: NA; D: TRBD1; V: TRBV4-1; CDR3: CASIHTGGADSPLHF; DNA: TGTGCCAGCATCCATACAGGGGGCGCCGATTCACCCCTCCACTTT
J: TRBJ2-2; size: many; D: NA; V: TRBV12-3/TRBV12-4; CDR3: CASSLFRERGTGELFF; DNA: TGTGCCAGCAGTTTATTTCGTGAGCGAGGGACCGGGGAGCTGTTTTTT
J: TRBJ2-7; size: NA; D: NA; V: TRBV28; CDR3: CASGLLGTPDYEQYF; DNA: TGTGCCAGCGGCCTTTTGGGGACACCCGATTACGAGCAGTACTTC
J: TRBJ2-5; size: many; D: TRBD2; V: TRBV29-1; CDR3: CSVDSWGTSGQETQYF; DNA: TGCAGCGTTGACAGCTGGGGGACTAGCGGGCAAGAGACCCAGTACTTC
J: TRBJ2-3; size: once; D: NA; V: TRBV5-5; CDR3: CANSWWVGTDTQYF; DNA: TGTGCCAACAGCTGGTGGGTTGGGACAGATACGCAGTATTTT
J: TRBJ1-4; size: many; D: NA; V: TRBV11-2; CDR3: CASSEGPTGWTTNEKLFF; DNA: TGTGCCAGCAGCGAGGGCCCCACTGGGTGGACAACTAATGAAAAACTGTTTTTT
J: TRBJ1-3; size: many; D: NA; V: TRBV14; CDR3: CASSPGGNTIYF; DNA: TGTGCCAGCAGCCCTGGAGGAAACACCATATATTTT
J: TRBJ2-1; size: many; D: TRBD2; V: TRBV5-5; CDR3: CASSPSGSWVNEQFF; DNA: TGTGCCAGCAGCCCGAGCGGGAGTTGGGTCAATGAGCAGTTCTTC
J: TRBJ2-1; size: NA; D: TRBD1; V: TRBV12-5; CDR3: CASGLGQGAPGNEHFF; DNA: TGTGCTAGTGGGCTGGGACAGGGGGCCCCCGGTAATGAGCACTTCTTC
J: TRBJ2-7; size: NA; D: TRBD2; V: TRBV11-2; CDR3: CASSLVGTSETYEHYF; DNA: TGTGCCAGCAGCTTAGTAGGGACTAGTGAAACATACGAGCACTACTTC
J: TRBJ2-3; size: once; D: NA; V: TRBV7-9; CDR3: CASSRGTGSTDTQYF; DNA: TGTGCCAGCAGCCGAGGAACAGGTAGCACAGATACGCAGTATTTT
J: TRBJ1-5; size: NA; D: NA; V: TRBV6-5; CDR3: CATSYSGDGNQPQHF; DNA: TGTGCCACCAGTTACTCTGGCGATGGGAATCAGCCCCAGCATTTT
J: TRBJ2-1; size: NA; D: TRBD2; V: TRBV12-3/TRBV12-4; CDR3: CASISEREAPNEQFF; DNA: TGTGCCAGCATAAGCGAGCGGGAGGCCCCCAATGAGCAGTTCTTC
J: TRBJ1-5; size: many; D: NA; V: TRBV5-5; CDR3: CASSFGGGDSNQPQHF; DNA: TGTGCCAGCAGCTTCGGCGGCGGGGATAGCAATCAGCCCCAGCATTTT
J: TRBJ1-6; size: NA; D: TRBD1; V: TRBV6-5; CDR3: CAGSLQGLTYNSPLRF; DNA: TGTGCCGGCAGTCTACAGGGGTTGACCTATAATTCACCCCTCCGCTTT
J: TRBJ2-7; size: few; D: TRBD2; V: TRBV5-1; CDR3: CASSLVIAGVYEQYF; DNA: TGCGCCAGCAGCTTGGTGATAGCGGGAGTCTACGAGCAGTACTTC
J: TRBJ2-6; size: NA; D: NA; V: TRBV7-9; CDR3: CASSLVSEANVLTF; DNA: TGTGCCAGCAGTCTGGTGTCGGAGGCCAACGTCCTGACTTTC
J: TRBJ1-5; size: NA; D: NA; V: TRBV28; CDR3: CATTVGRNQPQHF; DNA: TGTGCCACGACCGTTGGACGCAATCAGCCCCAGCATTTT
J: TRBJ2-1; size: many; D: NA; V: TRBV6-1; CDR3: CASIVGVDYNEQFF; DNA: TGTGCCAGCATCGTAGGGGTGGACTACAATGAGCAGTTCTTC
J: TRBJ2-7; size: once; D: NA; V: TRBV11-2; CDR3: CANSLEPGPNEQYF; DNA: TGTGCCAACAGCTTAGAGCCGGGTCCGAACGAGCAGTACTTT
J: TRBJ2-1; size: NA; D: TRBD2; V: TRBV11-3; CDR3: CVSSLGTSGKFEQFF; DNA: TGTGTCAGCAGCTTAGGAACTAGCGGGAAGTTTGAGCAATTCTTC
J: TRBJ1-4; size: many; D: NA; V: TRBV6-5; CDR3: CASRATATNEKLFF; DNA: TGTGCCAGCAGAGCAACAGCAACTAATGAAAAACTGTTTTTT
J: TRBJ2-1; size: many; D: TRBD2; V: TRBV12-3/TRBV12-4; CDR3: CASSLWTSGYNEQFF; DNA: TGTGCCAGCAGCCTTTGGACTAGCGGTTACAATGAGCAGTTCTTC
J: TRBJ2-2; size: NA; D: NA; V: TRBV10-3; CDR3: CAISEGNKAKTGELFF; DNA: TGTGCCATCAGTGAAGGAAACAAGGCGAAGACCGGGGAGCTGTTTTTT